The source of this T cell receptor beta chain is a study of blood T cells in healthy people across ages. Study outcomes and limitations: The long-lived group displayed more naive CD4+ cells, plus higher diversity, than the aged donors did. Naive T cell percentage strongly correlated with TCR beta diversity.

Concerning this clonotype itself: Its antigen is not known.

Germline V gene lookup returns CDR1 SGHRS and CDR2 YFSETQ. CDR3 length: 15 residues. The germline V and J ends were trimmed by 0 bases and 6 bases, with 15 bases remaining between them. Using a J-beta primer mix together with a sample-barcoded 5' primer, a second PCR was run for 7 to 11 cycles. Researchers report that a template-switch adaptor with 12 random nucleotides tagged each cDNA molecule. MiXCR, applied by TCRdb to the 5' RACE reads, yields one record per CDR3 protein. Of roughly 900,000 distinct CDR3 sequences in the sample, roughly 43% were seen once. The sample consisted of blood. This sequence joins TRBV5-1 and TRBJ1-2; TRBD1 might be the D (5 bases). The sequence came from a man younger than 45 in good health. The chain's CDR3 is CASSLGGPQADGYTF. DNA for the CDR3: TGCGCCAGCAGCTTGGGGGGACCCCAAGCAGATGGCTACACCTTC.